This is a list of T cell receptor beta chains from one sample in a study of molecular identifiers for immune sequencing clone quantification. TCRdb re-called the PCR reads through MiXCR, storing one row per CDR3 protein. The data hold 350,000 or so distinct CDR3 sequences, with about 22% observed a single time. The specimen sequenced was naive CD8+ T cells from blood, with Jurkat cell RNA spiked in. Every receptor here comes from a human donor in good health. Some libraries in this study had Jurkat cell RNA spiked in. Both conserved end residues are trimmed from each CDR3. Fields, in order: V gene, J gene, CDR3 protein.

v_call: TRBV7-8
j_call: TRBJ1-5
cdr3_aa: ASSLETLTGSNQPQH

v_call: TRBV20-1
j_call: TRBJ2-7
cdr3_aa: SATDRGSSTYEQY

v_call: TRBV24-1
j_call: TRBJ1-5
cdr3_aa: ATSPPLGEGPDRVDNQPQH

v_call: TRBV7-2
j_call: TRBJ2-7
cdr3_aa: ASIPQGQGAYEQY

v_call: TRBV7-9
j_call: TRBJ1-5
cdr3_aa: ASSTGTGGYQPQH

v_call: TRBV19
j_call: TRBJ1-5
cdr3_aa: ASSMVADNQPQH

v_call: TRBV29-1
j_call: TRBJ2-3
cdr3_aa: SVEDRPREGPPVLNTQY

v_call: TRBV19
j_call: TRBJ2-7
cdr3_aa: ASRDGLSEQY

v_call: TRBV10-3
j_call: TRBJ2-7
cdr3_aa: ATYLADQAYEQY

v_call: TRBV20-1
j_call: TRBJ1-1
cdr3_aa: SARDRFGAF

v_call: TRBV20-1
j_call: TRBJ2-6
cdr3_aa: SATSGTDNSGANVPT

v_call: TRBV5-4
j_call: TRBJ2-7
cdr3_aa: ASSPLGTGYEQY

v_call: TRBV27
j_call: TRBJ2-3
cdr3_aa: ASSRLGERHTQY

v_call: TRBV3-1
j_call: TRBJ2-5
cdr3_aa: ASSHGTTETQY

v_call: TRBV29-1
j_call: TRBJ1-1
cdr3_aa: SVEYRDTEAF

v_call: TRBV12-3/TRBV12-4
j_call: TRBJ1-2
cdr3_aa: ASSLTSGTGRDGYT

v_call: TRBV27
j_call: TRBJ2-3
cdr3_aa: ASSLGTGEDTQY

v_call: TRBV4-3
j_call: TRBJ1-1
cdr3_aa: ASSQDSRSNTEAF

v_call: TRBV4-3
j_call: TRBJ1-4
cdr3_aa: ASSQDISTNEKLF

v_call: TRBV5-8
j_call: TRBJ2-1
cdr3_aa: ASSTDSSSYNEQF

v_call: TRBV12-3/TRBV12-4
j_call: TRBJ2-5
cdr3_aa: ASRALGDETQY

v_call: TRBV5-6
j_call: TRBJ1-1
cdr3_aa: ASSLGGSSYTEAF

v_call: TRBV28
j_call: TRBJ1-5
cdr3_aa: ASSLLGGAGQPQH

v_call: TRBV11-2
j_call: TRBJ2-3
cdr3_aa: ATTPPFTDTQY

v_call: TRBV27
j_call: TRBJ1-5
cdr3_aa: ASRLTGRNQPQH

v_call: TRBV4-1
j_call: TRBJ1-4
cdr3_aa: ASSQSATNEKLF

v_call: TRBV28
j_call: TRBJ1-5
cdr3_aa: ASSTQGPQH

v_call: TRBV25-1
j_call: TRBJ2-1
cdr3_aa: ASSDRHRSEQF

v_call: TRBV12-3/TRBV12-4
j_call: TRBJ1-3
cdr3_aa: ASNLTPQGANAGNTIY

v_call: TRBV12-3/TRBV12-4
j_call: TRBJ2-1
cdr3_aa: ASTPYGYNGQF

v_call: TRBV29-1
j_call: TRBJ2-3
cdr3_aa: SDWGRPSATDTQY

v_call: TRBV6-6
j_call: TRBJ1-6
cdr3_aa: ASSENLSSYNSPLH

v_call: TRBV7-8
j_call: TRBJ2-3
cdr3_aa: ASSITGTSGTDTQY

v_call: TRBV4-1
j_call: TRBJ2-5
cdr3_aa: ASSQSDVDKSPEETQY

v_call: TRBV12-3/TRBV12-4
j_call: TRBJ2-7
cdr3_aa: ASSLSRGQNEQY

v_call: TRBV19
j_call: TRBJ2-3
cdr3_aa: ASSTGFEDTQY

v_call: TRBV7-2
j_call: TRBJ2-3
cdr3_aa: ASSLDFTSGGAVDTQY

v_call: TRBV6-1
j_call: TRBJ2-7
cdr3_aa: ASSEAPPRKWGEQY

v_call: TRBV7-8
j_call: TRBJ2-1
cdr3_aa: ASSPERRVKGF

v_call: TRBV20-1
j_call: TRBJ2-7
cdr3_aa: SAREGSWIESYEQY

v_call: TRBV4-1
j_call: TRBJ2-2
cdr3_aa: ASSHYPRSNTGELF

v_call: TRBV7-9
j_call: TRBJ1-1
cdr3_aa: ASSLQNWMNTEAF